This T cell receptor (beta chain) was identified during a study of neurological immune-mediated disorders. A single record per CDR3 protein comes from TCRdb applying MiXCR to the 5' RACE reads. The sample contains 40,000 to 60,000 distinct CDR3 sequences, around 13% of which appear only once. The time point here: longitudinal time-point 2. This clonotype was counted at least ten times. The CDR3 has 17 amino acids. Germline V gene lookup returns CDR1 SGHRS and CDR2 YFSETQ. Trimming at V came to 4 bases and at J to 7 bases, leaving 16 bases not matched to a gene. The specimen was PBMCs. The J gene is TRBJ2-1, the V gene TRBV5-1; 8 positions match TRBD1. This sequence was found in a male donor with HTLV-1-associated myelopathy (HAM/TSP). The CDR3 sequence: CASSLKIDRGGINEQFF. CDR3 bases: TGCGCCAGCAGCCTCAAGATAGACAGGGGCGGCATAAATGAGCAGTTCTTC.